The 27 T cell receptor beta chains presented below share a single source sample, sequenced in a study of graft-versus-host responses after intestinal transplantation. Repertoires were generated with immunoSEQ multiplex PCR, while TCRdb's copy carries only in-frame clones and drops some. This repertoire shows roughly 100,000 clones, less than 90% found once; its top ten account for over 0.7%. Their specific antigens are unknown. The specimen was unstimulated CD4+ T cells sorted from spleen or lymph node cells, collected before intestinal transplant. All receptors derive from a human donor who received an intestinal transplant.

CDR3 protein: CASSLAGPNEQFF. CDR3 sequence (DNA): TGTGCCAGCAGTTTGGCGGGGCCCAATGAGCAGTTCTTC. The V gene is TRBV27, the J gene TRBJ2-1; perhaps TRBD2 as D (6 bases). V lost 3 bases and J lost 6, with 9 bases in between. This CDR3 has 13 amino acids. Germline CDR1 and CDR2: MNHEY and SMNVEV (reference sequence).

This sequence joins TRBV9 and TRBJ1-4; TRBD1 might be the D (5 bases). The CDR3 consists of 13 residues. CDR1 and CDR2 (germline): SGDLS, YYNGEE. V lost 0 bases and J lost 8, with 8 bases in between. The CDR3 protein is CASSVGREEKLFF. CDR3 DNA sequence: TGTGCCAGCAGCGTAGGCAGGGAAGAAAAACTGTTTTTT.

The chain combines TRBV11-3 with TRBJ1-1, with no clear D. Looked up from germline, CDR1 is SGHNT and CDR2 is YENEEA. Trimming took 2 bases from V and 3 from J, leaving 10 bases between them. The CDR3 extends over 14 amino acids. CDR3 amino acids: CASSLLGGDTEAFF. DNA for the CDR3: TGTGCCAGCAGCTTACTGGGCGGAGACACTGAAGCTTTCTTT.

J is TRBJ2-3 and V is TRBV2; D is possibly TRBD2 (6 bases). The CDR3 is made up of 13 amino acids. CDR1 is SNHLY, CDR2 FYNNEI, per germline. With 7 bases removed from V and 6 bases from J, the gap between germline ends came to 14 bases. DNA for the CDR3: TGTGCCAGCACCGGGACTTTGGACGATACGCAGTATTTT. This codes for CASTGTLDDTQYF.

A single count supports this clone. This chain uses TRBV6-1 with TRBJ1-5; perhaps TRBD1 as D (5 bases). Trimming shortened V by 6 bases and J by 0 bases, and 9 bases separated the two germline ends. From germline, CDR1 is MNHNS and CDR2 SASEGT. This CDR3 has 14 residues. CDR3 nucleotides: TGTGCCAGCAGCCCCAGGGATAGCAATCAGCCCCAGCATTTT. It is translated as CASSPRDSNQPQHF.

The chain couples TRBV7-6 to TRBJ2-7, with 9 nucleotides matching TRBD1. Looked up from germline, CDR1 is SGHVS and CDR2 is FNYEAQ. The CDR3 has 19 residues. Trimming at V came to 5 bases and at J to 2 bases, leaving 19 bases not matched to a gene. CDR3 nucleotide sequence: TGTGCCAGCAGCCACGCCCCGGGACAGGGAAGTCCTGGGCCCTACGAGCAGTACTTC. This encodes CASSHAPGQGSPGPYEQYF.

The gene calls are TRBV11-2 and TRBJ2-1; 8 bases map to TRBD2. CDR1 SGHAT and CDR2 FQNNGV come from the germline V gene. V lost 6 bases, J lost 0 bases, and 4 bases stayed unmatched. The CDR3 loop spans 15 amino acids. As DNA, the CDR3 is TGTGCCAGCAGACAAACTAGCGGCTCCTACAATGAGCAGTTCTTC. It yields the protein CASRQTSGSYNEQFF. Based on the CDR3 plus reference TRBV11-2 and TRBJ2-1, the full variable domain is EAGVAQSPRYKIIEKRQSVAFWCNPISGHATLYWYQQILGQGPKLLIQFQNNGVVDDSQLPKDRFSAERLKGVDSTLKIQPAKLEDSAVYLCASRQTSGSYNEQFFGPGTRLTVL.

This chain connects TRBV29-1 to TRBJ2-7, with 9 positions matching TRBD2. This CDR3 has 14 amino acids. CDR1 SQVTM and CDR2 ANQGSEA come from the germline V gene. Trimming cost V 3 bases and J 0 bases; bases outside gene matches: 3. The CDR3 DNA reads TGCAGCGTTGATATTAGCGGGGGCTCCTACGAGCAGTACTTC. It codes for CSVDISGGSYEQYF.

The J gene is TRBJ1-1, the V gene TRBV7-9; maybe TRBD1 (6 bases). V was trimmed by 1 base and J by 3 bases, leaving 12 bases between them. The CDR3 spans 15 residues. The germline V gene has CDR1 SEHNR and CDR2 FQNEAQ (reference sequence). The CDR3: CASSLEGGRYTEAFF. CDR3 bases: TGTGCCAGCAGCTTAGAGGGGGGCCGATACACTGAAGCTTTCTTT.

This sequence joins TRBV7-9 and TRBJ1-3, with no clear D. CDR1 and CDR2 (germline): SEHNR, FQNEAQ (reference sequence). This CDR3 is built from 14 residues. V gave up 5 bases and J gave up 0 bases, with 8 bases separating them. Here the CDR3 DNA reads TGTGCCAGCAGCGACGGCCTCTCTGGAAACACCATATATTTT. As protein: CASSDGLSGNTIYF.

The rearrangement links TRBV6-5 to TRBJ1-3; perhaps TRBD1 as D (5 bases). Germline V gives CDR1 MNHEY, CDR2 SVGAGI. V was cut by 2 bases and J by 2 bases, with 13 bases left in between. The CDR3 runs to 16 residues. The CDR3 is CASSYLPQGPGNTIYF. Here the CDR3 DNA reads TGTGCCAGCAGTTACCTACCGCAGGGCCCTGGAAACACCATATATTTT.

This sequence joins TRBV18 and TRBJ2-3; 7 positions agree with TRBD2. J was trimmed by 5 bases and V by 6 bases; bases with no gene match: 11. This CDR3 spans 15 amino acids. CDR1 KGHSH and CDR2 LQKENI come from the germline V gene. CDR3 bases: TGTGCCAGCTCTTCACTAGCGTCGATGGGAGATACGCAGTATTTT. Protein sequence: CASSSLASMGDTQYF. The complete variable domain, with remaining parts taken from reference TRBV18 and TRBJ2-3, reads NAGVMQNPRHLVRRRGQEARLRCSPMKGHSHVYWYRQLPEEGLKFMVYLQKENIIDESGMPKERFSAEFPKEGPSILRIQQVVRGDSAAYFCASSSLASMGDTQYFGPGTRLTVL.

DNA of the CDR3: TGTGCCAGCAGCCCCGTGGGGACAGGGAACACTGAAGCTTTCTTT. This encodes CASSPVGTGNTEAFF. The chain links TRBV9 to TRBJ1-1; 8 bases line up with TRBD1. V lost 4 bases and J lost 1; bases outside the gene matches: 6. Looked up from germline, CDR1 is SGDLS and CDR2 is YYNGEE. The CDR3 sequence is 15 residues long.

About this clone itself: An end of the junction does not agree with germline; a read error may underlie this. The V and J genes are TRBV11-3 and TRBJ2-7; TRBD1 matches at 8 bases. The germline V gene has CDR1 SGHNT and CDR2 YENEEA. The CDR3 is 12 residues long. The CDR3 spells CASSLDRGEQYF. CDR3 DNA sequence: TGTGCCAGCAGCCTAGACAGGGGCGAGCAGTACTTC.

The CDR3 sequence: CASSFSGRGDTIYF. CDR3 coding DNA: TGTGCCAGCAGCTTTTCCGGGAGAGGCGACACCATATATTTT. This chain connects TRBV7-9 to TRBJ1-3, with no clear D. With 3 bases removed from V and 8 bases from J, the gap between germline ends came to 14 bases. The CDR3 contains 14 residues. Germline-derived CDR1 and CDR2 are SEHNR and FQNEAQ (reference sequence).

The J gene is TRBJ2-1, the V gene TRBV6-1; tentative D call: TRBD2 (6 bases). Germline V lookup: CDR1 MNHNS, CDR2 SASEGT. The CDR3 is 13 amino acids. The V end lost 7 bases, the J end lost 9 bases, and 16 bases lay between the germline ends. Here the CDR3 reads CASKSAGRGEQFF. As DNA, the CDR3 is TGTGCCAGCAAGTCGGCGGGACGCGGTGAGCAGTTCTTC.

The chain joins TRBV6-6 to TRBJ1-2; D uncertain. CDR1 and CDR2 from the germline V gene are MNHNY and SVGAGI (reference sequence). The CDR3 covers 14 residues. V lost 7 bases and J 8 bases, leaving 20 bases between the germline ends. The CDR3 here is CASNSRASDRGYTF. In DNA form, the CDR3 reads TGTGCCAGCAACTCTCGGGCCTCGGACCGAGGCTACACCTTC.

The V gene is TRBV9, the J gene TRBJ2-6, with D possibly being TRBD1 (6 bases). CDR3 length: 18 residues. In germline, CDR1 is SGDLS, CDR2 YYNGEE. Trimming took off 1 base at V and 2 bases at J, with 16 bases between the two ends. The CDR3 is CASSVRGTIIAGANVLTF. In nucleotides, the CDR3 is TGTGCCAGCAGCGTAAGAGGGACAATCATCGCTGGGGCCAACGTCCTGACTTTC. Using reference TRBV9 and TRBJ2-6 for the parts outside the CDR3, the full variable domain is DSGVTQTPKHLITATGQRVTLRCSPRSGDLSVYWYQQSLDQGLQFLIQYYNGEERAKGNILERFSAQQFPDLHSELNLSSLELGDSALYFCASSVRGTIIAGANVLTFGAGSRLTVL.

The J gene is TRBJ2-1, the V gene TRBV28, with a possible D match to TRBD1 (6 bases). Looked up from germline, CDR1 is MDHEN and CDR2 is SYDVKM. V was clipped by 1 base and J by 9 bases, with 10 bases between them. The CDR3 totals 13 residues. This CDR3 is CASSLYRVGEQFF. The CDR3, as DNA: TGTGCCAGCAGTTTATACAGGGTAGGTGAGCAGTTCTTC. Supplemented by reference TRBV28 and TRBJ2-1, the full variable domain reads DVKVTQSSRYLVKRTGEKVFLECVQDMDHENMFWYRQDPGLGLRLIYFSYDVKMKEKGDIPEGYSVSREKKERFSLILESASTNQTSMYLCASSLYRVGEQFFGPGTRLTVL.

This rearrangement joins TRBV5-5 to TRBJ1-1; D is unresolved. V was clipped by 1 base and J by 7 bases, with 8 bases between them. Per germline, CDR1 SGHKS and CDR2 YYEKEE (reference sequence). This CDR3 has 12 amino acids. CDR3 nucleotides: TGTGCCAGCAGCTTGTGGGGATATGAAGCTTTCTTT. This encodes CASSLWGYEAFF.

The genes are TRBV7-6 and TRBJ2-7; 8 positions match TRBD1. The germline V gene encodes CDR1 SGHVS and CDR2 FNYEAQ. The CDR3 is 16 amino acids. The ends lost 5 bases at V and 5 bases at J; junction bases unmatched: 14. In DNA, the CDR3 is TGTGCCAGCAGCAACCGCCCCACAGGGGGTGAGAACGAGCAGTACTTC. It yields the protein CASSNRPTGGENEQYF.

This chain's CDR3 is CASSPRVAGVYNEQFF. In DNA form, the CDR3 reads TGTGCCAGCAGCCCCCGGGTAGCGGGGGTTTACAATGAGCAGTTCTTC. The gene calls are TRBV7-3 and TRBJ2-1; 9 bases agree with TRBD2. The J segment lost 4 bases and the V segment lost 5 bases, leaving 9 bases of the junction unmatched. CDR1 is SGHTA and CDR2 is FQGTGA in the germline V gene. The CDR3 is 16 residues long.

Comments on this clone: The sample contains more than one DNA sequence encoding this CDR3. The chain links TRBV11-3 to TRBJ2-1; D is unclear. Trimming took 0 bases from V and 1 from J, leaving 4 bases between them. This CDR3 is built from 14 residues. Germline assignment: CDR1 SGHNT and CDR2 YENEEA. DNA of the CDR3: TGTGCCAGCAGCTTAGATAGTTCCTACAATGAGCAGTTCTTC. Translated, it gives CASSLDSSYNEQFF.

The rearrangement joins TRBV6-5 to TRBJ2-7, with TRBD1 matching 8 bases. Germline CDR1 MNHEY, CDR2 SVGAGI. This CDR3 comprises 15 residues. J was trimmed by 7 bases and V by 5 bases; bases with no gene match: 13. The CDR3 DNA follows: TGTGCCAGCAGTCCAACAGGGGGAAGCTCTCGGGAGCAGTACTTC. Its protein product is CASSPTGGSSREQYF.

The gene calls are TRBV29-1 and TRBJ2-5; the match to TRBD2 covers 9 bases. The germline gives CDR1 SQVTM, CDR2 ANQGSEA. CDR3 size: 13 residues. J lost 2 bases, V lost 6 bases, and 4 bases had no gene match. Here the CDR3 reads CSVSGRLQETQYF. In nucleotides, the CDR3 is TGCAGCGTAAGCGGGAGGTTACAAGAGACCCAGTACTTC.

For the CDR3, the DNA is TGTGCCAGCAGTTTCCTCATTCAGGGGAATTCACCCCTCCACTTT. This sequence encodes CASSFLIQGNSPLHF. J is TRBJ1-6 and V is TRBV6-5, with D tentatively TRBD1 (6 bases). Trimming stripped 4 bases from V and 7 bases from J, with 14 bases between. In germline, CDR1 is MNHEY, CDR2 SVGAGI. The CDR3 is made up of 15 amino acids.

This chain connects TRBV7-9 to TRBJ2-3; possible D gene TRBD2, 5 bases. This CDR3 spans 14 amino acids. Germline V gene data show CDR1 as SEHNR and CDR2 as FQNEAQ (reference sequence). The V and J ends lost 4 bases and 0 bases respectively, with 8 bases between them. The CDR3 DNA is TGTGCCAGCAGCTCCGGACTCAGCACAGATACGCAGTATTTT. Protein product: CASSSGLSTDTQYF.